This is a list of T cell receptor beta chains from one sample in a study of CD8+CD57+ T cells in acquired aplastic anemia. TCRdb recomputed calls from the reads with MiXCR, one row per CDR3 protein. The top ten clones hold 7.8% of a sample with 250,000 or so distinct CDR3 sequences, around half of them seen once. Material for sequencing was sorted CD4+, CD8+, or CD8+CD57+ T cells (not recorded which) from PBMCs. The receptors come from a human donor with aplastic anemia. CDR3s include the opening cysteine and the closing phenylalanine or tryptophan. D genes are given only for firm matches. Clone size is shown for a subset of rows, as once, few, many or a class of expanded clone.

cdr3_length: 14; clone_size: few; d_call: -; j_call: TRBJ2-1; v_call: TRBV7-9; cdr3_nt: TGTGCCAGCAGCAAGGGACCCCTCTACAATGAGCAGTTCTTC; cdr3_aa: CASSKGPLYNEQFF
cdr3_length: 15; clone_size: once; d_call: TRBD1; j_call: TRBJ1-5; v_call: TRBV6-6; cdr3_nt: TGTGCCAGCAGGGACAGGGGCACTAGCAATCAGCCCCAGCATTTT; cdr3_aa: CASRDRGTSNQPQHF
cdr3_length: 17; clone_size: -; d_call: -; j_call: TRBJ1-1; v_call: TRBV7-6; cdr3_nt: TGTGCCAGCAGCGAAGACAGGTTGATGCCCCTGAACACTGAAGCTTTCTTT; cdr3_aa: CASSEDRLMPLNTEAFF
cdr3_length: 15; clone_size: -; d_call: TRBD1; j_call: TRBJ2-7; v_call: TRBV5-5; cdr3_nt: TGCGCCAGCAGCTTCAAACAGGGGGCGATTTACGAGCAGTACTTC; cdr3_aa: CASSFKQGAIYEQYF
cdr3_length: 11; clone_size: many; d_call: -; j_call: TRBJ2-2; v_call: TRBV25-1; cdr3_nt: TGTGCCAGCAGCCCCAAGCGGGAGCTGTTTTTT; cdr3_aa: CASSPKRELFF
cdr3_length: 14; clone_size: many; d_call: -; j_call: TRBJ1-2; v_call: TRBV7-9; cdr3_nt: TGTGCCAGCAGCCCCGGTCAGGGAAGTCGCGGCTACACCTTC; cdr3_aa: CASSPGQGSRGYTF
cdr3_length: 18; clone_size: -; d_call: -; j_call: TRBJ1-2; v_call: TRBV15; cdr3_nt: TGTGCCACCAGCAGAGAAAAAGACACAGGGATTTTCAACTATGGCTACACCTTC; cdr3_aa: CATSREKDTGIFNYGYTF
cdr3_length: 15; clone_size: many; d_call: TRBD1; j_call: TRBJ1-6; v_call: TRBV6-1; cdr3_nt: TGTGCCAGCAGATCCTACAGGGGACATAATTCACCCCTCCACTTT; cdr3_aa: CASRSYRGHNSPLHF
cdr3_length: 16; clone_size: -; d_call: TRBD1; j_call: TRBJ2-5; v_call: TRBV15; cdr3_nt: TGTGCCACCAGCGTCCAATCCGGGACAGCACAAGAGACCCAGTACTTC; cdr3_aa: CATSVQSGTAQETQYF
cdr3_length: 13; clone_size: -; d_call: -; j_call: TRBJ2-7; v_call: TRBV2; cdr3_nt: TGTGCCAGCAGTGGTCACCGTACGGACGAGCAGTACTTC; cdr3_aa: CASSGHRTDEQYF
cdr3_length: 17; clone_size: -; d_call: TRBD1; j_call: TRBJ1-2; v_call: TRBV10-3; cdr3_nt: TGTGCCAGCCAGAAGACAGGGGTGAGGGGATTTAACTATGGCTACACCTTC; cdr3_aa: CASQKTGVRGFNYGYTF
cdr3_length: 14; clone_size: -; d_call: TRBD1; j_call: TRBJ2-5; v_call: TRBV7-3; cdr3_nt: TGTGCCAGCAGCTCGGGACAGTTTAAAGAGACCCAGTACTTC; cdr3_aa: CASSSGQFKETQYF
cdr3_length: 13; clone_size: -; d_call: TRBD2; j_call: TRBJ2-7; v_call: TRBV10-3; cdr3_nt: TGTGCCATCAGCACTAGCGACACCTACGAGCAGTACTTC; cdr3_aa: CAISTSDTYEQYF
cdr3_length: 15; clone_size: few; d_call: -; j_call: TRBJ1-1; v_call: TRBV19; cdr3_nt: TGTGCCAGTAGTCCTCCGGGACTCAGGCAGACTGAAGCTTTCTTT; cdr3_aa: CASSPPGLRQTEAFF
cdr3_length: 16; clone_size: few; d_call: TRBD2; j_call: TRBJ2-1; v_call: TRBV20-1; cdr3_nt: TGCAGTGCTAGAGACCCCTCGACTAGCGGGAGCTCTGAGCAGTTCTTC; cdr3_aa: CSARDPSTSGSSEQFF
cdr3_length: 11; clone_size: -; d_call: TRBD2; j_call: TRBJ2-5; v_call: TRBV7-9; cdr3_nt: TGTGCCAGCGGAGAGCGGGGGGTCCAGTACTTC; cdr3_aa: CASGERGVQYF
cdr3_length: 13; clone_size: -; d_call: -; j_call: TRBJ2-5; v_call: TRBV5-1; cdr3_nt: TGCGCCAGCAGCTTGGACAGTAATCAGCCCCAGTACTTC; cdr3_aa: CASSLDSNQPQYF
cdr3_length: 13; clone_size: many; d_call: -; j_call: TRBJ2-2; v_call: TRBV5-1; cdr3_nt: TGCGCCAGCAGCTTGGACAGCCAGGGGGAGCTGTTTTTT; cdr3_aa: CASSLDSQGELFF
cdr3_length: 17; clone_size: -; d_call: TRBD1; j_call: TRBJ2-3; v_call: TRBV15; cdr3_nt: TGTGCCACCAGCAGAGGTTACGGGACAGTTTTGTCGGATACGCAGTATTTT; cdr3_aa: CATSRGYGTVLSDTQYF
cdr3_length: 14; clone_size: -; d_call: -; j_call: TRBJ1-2; v_call: TRBV29-1; cdr3_nt: TGCAGCGTCGAGACTCCGGGGAATAACTATGGCTACACCTTC; cdr3_aa: CSVETPGNNYGYTF
cdr3_length: 16; clone_size: -; d_call: -; j_call: TRBJ2-5; v_call: TRBV7-3; cdr3_nt: TGTGCCAGCAGCCGCCCCGGGGCGGCCGGCGGGGAGACCCAGTACTTC; cdr3_aa: CASSRPGAAGGETQYF
cdr3_length: 14; clone_size: -; d_call: -; j_call: TRBJ1-6; v_call: TRBV10-3; cdr3_nt: TGTGCCATCAGAGCACAGGAACGTAACTCACCCCTCCACTTT; cdr3_aa: CAIRAQERNSPLHF
cdr3_length: 16; clone_size: -; d_call: -; j_call: TRBJ1-6; v_call: TRBV15; cdr3_nt: TGTGCCACCAGCAGAGATGCAGGGCCAAATGGTTCACCCCTCCACTTT; cdr3_aa: CATSRDAGPNGSPLHF
cdr3_length: 12; clone_size: many; d_call: -; j_call: TRBJ1-5; v_call: TRBV19; cdr3_nt: TGTGCCAGTACTAGAAGCAATCAGCCCCAGCATTTT; cdr3_aa: CASTRSNQPQHF
cdr3_length: 16; clone_size: -; d_call: TRBD1; j_call: TRBJ1-4; v_call: TRBV5-4; cdr3_nt: TGTGCCAGCAGCCTGGACAGGATTGCAACTAATGAAAAACTGTTTTTT; cdr3_aa: CASSLDRIATNEKLFF
cdr3_length: 13; clone_size: many; d_call: TRBD1; j_call: TRBJ1-2; v_call: TRBV27; cdr3_nt: TGTGCCAGCTGGGACAGGGGTAACTATGGCTACACCTTC; cdr3_aa: CASWDRGNYGYTF
cdr3_length: 12; clone_size: once; d_call: -; j_call: TRBJ1-5; v_call: TRBV10-1; cdr3_nt: TGCGCCAGCGGTCAGGGCAGTCAGCCCCAGCATTTT; cdr3_aa: CASGQGSQPQHF
cdr3_length: 17; clone_size: -; d_call: -; j_call: TRBJ2-7; v_call: TRBV7-3; cdr3_nt: TGTGCCAGCAGCGTAACCGTCCGAGACGGCAGCTCCTACGAGCAGTACTTC; cdr3_aa: CASSVTVRDGSSYEQYF
cdr3_length: 14; clone_size: many; d_call: TRBD1; j_call: TRBJ2-2; v_call: TRBV7-7; cdr3_nt: TGTGCTAGCAGCCGGGACAGGCTCACCGGGGAGCTGTTTTTT; cdr3_aa: CASSRDRLTGELFF
cdr3_length: 14; clone_size: -; d_call: -; j_call: TRBJ2-3; v_call: TRBV7-2; cdr3_nt: TGTGCCAGCAGCTCCGGGGATGGGGGAGATACACAGTATTTT; cdr3_aa: CASSSGDGGDTQYF
cdr3_length: 14; clone_size: few; d_call: -; j_call: TRBJ1-5; v_call: TRBV6-1; cdr3_nt: TGTGCCAGCAGTGAGCCAGGTCCCAATCAGCCCCAGCATTTT; cdr3_aa: CASSEPGPNQPQHF
cdr3_length: 13; clone_size: many; d_call: TRBD2; j_call: TRBJ2-1; v_call: TRBV19; cdr3_nt: TGTGCCAGTAGTTCTGGACTAGCTTGGGAGCAGTTCTTC; cdr3_aa: CASSSGLAWEQFF
cdr3_length: 13; clone_size: few; d_call: TRBD1; j_call: TRBJ1-1; v_call: TRBV7-9; cdr3_nt: TGTGCCAGCCTACAGGGGGTCCTCAATGAAGCTTTCTTT; cdr3_aa: CASLQGVLNEAFF
cdr3_length: 14; clone_size: -; d_call: -; j_call: TRBJ2-7; v_call: TRBV7-2; cdr3_nt: TGCGCCAGCAGCCGGACGGGACACGGGGACGAGCAGTACTTC; cdr3_aa: CASSRTGHGDEQYF
cdr3_length: 16; clone_size: -; d_call: TRBD1; j_call: TRBJ1-1; v_call: TRBV7-9; cdr3_nt: TGTGCCAGCAGCCCAGGCCCAGGGACAGAGAACACTGAAGCTTTCTTT; cdr3_aa: CASSPGPGTENTEAFF
cdr3_length: 13; clone_size: -; d_call: -; j_call: TRBJ2-2; v_call: TRBV19; cdr3_nt: TGTGCCAGTGCAGTCCCCGGGCCCGGGGAGCTGTTTTTT; cdr3_aa: CASAVPGPGELFF
cdr3_length: 14; clone_size: -; d_call: -; j_call: TRBJ2-3; v_call: TRBV29-1; cdr3_nt: TGCAGCGTTGAGCGTCCACCTAGCACAGATACGCAGTATTTT; cdr3_aa: CSVERPPSTDTQYF
cdr3_length: 13; clone_size: many; d_call: -; j_call: TRBJ1-1; v_call: TRBV10-3; cdr3_nt: TGTGCCATCAGTGCCGAGACGCAAGCTGAAGCTTTCTTT; cdr3_aa: CAISAETQAEAFF
cdr3_length: 11; clone_size: -; d_call: -; j_call: TRBJ1-2; v_call: TRBV30; cdr3_nt: TGTGCCTTAAACAGGGTTCACGGCTACACCTTC; cdr3_aa: CALNRVHGYTF
cdr3_length: 15; clone_size: -; d_call: -; j_call: TRBJ1-2; v_call: TRBV9; cdr3_nt: TGTGCCAGCAGCGTAGTGGGAGGGAGACTCTATGGCTACACCTTC; cdr3_aa: CASSVVGGRLYGYTF
cdr3_length: 14; clone_size: -; d_call: -; j_call: TRBJ2-7; v_call: TRBV19; cdr3_nt: TGTGCCAGTAGTATTTTCGCAGTACAGCCCCAGCAGTACTTC; cdr3_aa: CASSIFAVQPQQYF
cdr3_length: 14; clone_size: many; d_call: -; j_call: TRBJ2-5; v_call: TRBV7-2; cdr3_nt: TGTGCCAGCAGCTTGTTCCTAGCCCAAGAGACCCAGTACTTC; cdr3_aa: CASSLFLAQETQYF
cdr3_length: 16; clone_size: many; d_call: -; j_call: TRBJ1-1; v_call: TRBV9; cdr3_nt: TGTGCCAGCAGCTCCCCTGGGCAGGGCCTGAGCACTGAAGCTTTCTTT; cdr3_aa: CASSSPGQGLSTEAFF
cdr3_length: 12; clone_size: -; d_call: -; j_call: TRBJ2-7; v_call: TRBV2; cdr3_nt: TGTGCCAGCAGTGAAACGCCCTACGAGCAGTACTTC; cdr3_aa: CASSETPYEQYF
cdr3_length: 13; clone_size: many; d_call: -; j_call: TRBJ1-1; v_call: TRBV7-9; cdr3_nt: TGTGCCAGCAGACCAGGGGAGAACACTGAAGCTTTCTTT; cdr3_aa: CASRPGENTEAFF
cdr3_length: 14; clone_size: -; d_call: -; j_call: TRBJ1-5; v_call: TRBV9; cdr3_nt: TGTGCCAGTAGCGCCCCTTGGCCGGGCCAGCCCCAGCATTTT; cdr3_aa: CASSAPWPGQPQHF
cdr3_length: 14; clone_size: -; d_call: -; j_call: TRBJ2-7; v_call: TRBV6-4; cdr3_nt: TGTGCCAGCAGCGGATTTGACACGGCCTACGAGCAGTACTTC; cdr3_aa: CASSGFDTAYEQYF
cdr3_length: 15; clone_size: many; d_call: TRBD1; j_call: TRBJ2-5; v_call: TRBV20-1; cdr3_nt: TGCAGTGCGAGAAGACAGGGAGAAGGGCAAGAGACCCAGTACTTC; cdr3_aa: CSARRQGEGQETQYF
cdr3_length: 15; clone_size: -; d_call: -; j_call: TRBJ1-5; v_call: TRBV2; cdr3_nt: TGTGCCAGCAGTGACCCCACTATACGCAATCAGCCCCAGCATTTT; cdr3_aa: CASSDPTIRNQPQHF
cdr3_length: 14; clone_size: -; d_call: TRBD2; j_call: TRBJ2-3; v_call: TRBV10-3; cdr3_nt: TGTGCCATCAGTGGGCGGGGGGGCACAGATACGCAGTATTTT; cdr3_aa: CAISGRGGTDTQYF
cdr3_length: 14; clone_size: -; d_call: TRBD1; j_call: TRBJ1-6; v_call: TRBV4-2; cdr3_nt: TGTGCCAGCAGCCGAGGGGGCAGTGGCTCACCCCTCCACTTT; cdr3_aa: CASSRGGSGSPLHF
cdr3_length: 12; clone_size: -; d_call: -; j_call: TRBJ1-4; v_call: TRBV7-9; cdr3_nt: TGTGCCAGCAGCTGGATCGAGGGAGGACTGTTTTTT; cdr3_aa: CASSWIEGGLFF